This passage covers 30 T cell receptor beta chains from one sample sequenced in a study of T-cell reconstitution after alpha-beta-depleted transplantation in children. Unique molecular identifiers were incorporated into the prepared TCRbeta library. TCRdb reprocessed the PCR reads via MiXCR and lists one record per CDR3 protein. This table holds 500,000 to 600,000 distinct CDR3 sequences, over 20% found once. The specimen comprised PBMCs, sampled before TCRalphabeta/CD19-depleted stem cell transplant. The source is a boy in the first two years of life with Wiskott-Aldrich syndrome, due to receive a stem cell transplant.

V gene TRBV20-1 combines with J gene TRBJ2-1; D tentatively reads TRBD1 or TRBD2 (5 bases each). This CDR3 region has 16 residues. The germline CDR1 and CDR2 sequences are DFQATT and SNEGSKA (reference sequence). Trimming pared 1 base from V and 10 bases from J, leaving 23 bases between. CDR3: CSARGTPGRPPFEQFF. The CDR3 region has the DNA TGCAGTGCTAGAGGTACTCCGGGACGGCCTCCTTTCGAGCAGTTCTTC.

CDR3: CAIKQFGANVLTF. The CDR3 nucleotides read TGTGCCATCAAGCAGTTTGGGGCCAACGTCCTGACTTTC. The chain combines TRBV10-3 with TRBJ2-6; D ambiguous. The CDR3 covers 13 residues. Germline CDR1 reads ENHRY; CDR2 reads SYGVKD. Trimming took off 7 bases at V and 3 bases at J, with 7 bases between the two ends.

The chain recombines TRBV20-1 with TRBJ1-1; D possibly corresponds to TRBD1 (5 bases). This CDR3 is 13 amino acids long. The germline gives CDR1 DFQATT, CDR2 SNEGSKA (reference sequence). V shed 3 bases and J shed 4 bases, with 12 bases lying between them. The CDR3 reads CSASGRGVTEAFF. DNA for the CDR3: TGCAGTGCTAGTGGCCGGGGGGTCACTGAAGCTTTCTTT.

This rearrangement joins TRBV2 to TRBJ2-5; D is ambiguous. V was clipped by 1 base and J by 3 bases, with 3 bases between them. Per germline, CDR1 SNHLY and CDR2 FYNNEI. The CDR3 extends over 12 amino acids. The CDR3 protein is CASSEVKETQYF. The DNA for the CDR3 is TGTGCCAGCAGTGAAGTAAAAGAGACCCAGTACTTC.

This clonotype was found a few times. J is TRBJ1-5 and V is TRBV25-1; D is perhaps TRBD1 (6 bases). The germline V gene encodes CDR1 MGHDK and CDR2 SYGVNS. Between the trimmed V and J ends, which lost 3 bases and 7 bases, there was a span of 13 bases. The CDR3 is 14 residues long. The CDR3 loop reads CASSDLGGGQPQHF. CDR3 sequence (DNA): TGTGCCAGCAGTGATCTAGGGGGTGGGCAGCCCCAGCATTTT.

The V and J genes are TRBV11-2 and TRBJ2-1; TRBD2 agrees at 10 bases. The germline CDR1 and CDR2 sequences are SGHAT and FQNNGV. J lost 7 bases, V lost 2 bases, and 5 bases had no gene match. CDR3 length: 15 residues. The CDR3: CASSLTGLAFNEQFF. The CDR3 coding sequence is TGTGCCAGCAGCTTAACGGGACTAGCGTTTAATGAGCAGTTCTTC.

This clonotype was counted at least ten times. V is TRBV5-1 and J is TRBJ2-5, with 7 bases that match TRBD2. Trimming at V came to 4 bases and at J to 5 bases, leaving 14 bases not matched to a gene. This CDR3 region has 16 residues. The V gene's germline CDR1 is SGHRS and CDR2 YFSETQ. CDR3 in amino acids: CASSTNPPGLGETQYF. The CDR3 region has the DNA TGCGCCAGCAGCACCAACCCGCCCGGACTAGGGGAGACCCAGTACTTC.

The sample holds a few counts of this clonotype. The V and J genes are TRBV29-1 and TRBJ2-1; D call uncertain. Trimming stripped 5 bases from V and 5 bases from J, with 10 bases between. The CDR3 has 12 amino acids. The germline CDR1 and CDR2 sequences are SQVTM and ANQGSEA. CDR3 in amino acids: CSVLGVNNEQFF. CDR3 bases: TGCAGCGTTCTCGGCGTAAACAATGAGCAGTTCTTC.

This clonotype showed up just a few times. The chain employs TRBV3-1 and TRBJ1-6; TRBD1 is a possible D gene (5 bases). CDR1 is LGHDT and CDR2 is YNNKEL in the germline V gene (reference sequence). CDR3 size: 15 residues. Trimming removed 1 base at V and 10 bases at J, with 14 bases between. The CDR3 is CASSQGVLRGSPLHF. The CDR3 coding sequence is TGTGCCAGCAGCCAAGGGGTCCTAAGGGGATCACCCCTCCACTTT.

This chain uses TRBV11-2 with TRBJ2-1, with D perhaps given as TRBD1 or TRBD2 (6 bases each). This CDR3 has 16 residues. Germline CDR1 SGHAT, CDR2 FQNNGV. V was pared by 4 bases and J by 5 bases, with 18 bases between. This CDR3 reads CASSSIGGGLDNEQFF. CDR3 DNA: TGTGCCAGCAGCTCGATAGGAGGGGGGTTGGACAATGAGCAGTTCTTC.

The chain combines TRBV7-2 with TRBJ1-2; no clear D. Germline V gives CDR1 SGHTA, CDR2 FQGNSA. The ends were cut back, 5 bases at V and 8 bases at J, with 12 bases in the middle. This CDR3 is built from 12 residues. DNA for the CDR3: TGTGCCAGCAGCCCGAGATCGACGGGCTACACCTTC. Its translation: CASSPRSTGYTF.

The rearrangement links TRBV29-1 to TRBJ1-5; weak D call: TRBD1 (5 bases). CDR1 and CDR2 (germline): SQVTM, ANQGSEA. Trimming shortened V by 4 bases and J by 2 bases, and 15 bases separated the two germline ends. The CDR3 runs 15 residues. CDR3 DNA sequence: TGCAGCGTTGTGCTCCCAGGGTCGGGCAATCAGCCCCAGCATTTT. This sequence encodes CSVVLPGSGNQPQHF.

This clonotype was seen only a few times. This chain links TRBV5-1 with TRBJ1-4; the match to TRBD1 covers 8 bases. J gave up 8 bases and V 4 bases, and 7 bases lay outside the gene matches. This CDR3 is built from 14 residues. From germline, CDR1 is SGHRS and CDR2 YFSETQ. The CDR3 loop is CASSPDREGEKLFF. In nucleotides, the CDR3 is TGCGCCAGCAGCCCGGACAGGGAAGGAGAAAAACTGTTTTTT.

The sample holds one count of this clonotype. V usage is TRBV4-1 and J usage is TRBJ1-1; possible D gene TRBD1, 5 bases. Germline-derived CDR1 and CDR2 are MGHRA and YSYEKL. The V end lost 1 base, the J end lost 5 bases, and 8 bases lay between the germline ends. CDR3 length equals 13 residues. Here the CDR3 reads CASSQAEGTEAFF. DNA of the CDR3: TGCGCCAGCAGCCAAGCGGAGGGGACTGAAGCTTTCTTT.

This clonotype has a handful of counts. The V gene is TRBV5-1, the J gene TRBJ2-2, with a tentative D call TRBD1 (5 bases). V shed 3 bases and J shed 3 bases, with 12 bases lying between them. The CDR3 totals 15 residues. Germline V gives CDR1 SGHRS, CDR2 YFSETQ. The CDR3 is CASSSQGKDTGELFF. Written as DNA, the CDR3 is TGCGCCAGCAGCTCCCAGGGAAAGGACACCGGGGAGCTGTTTTTT.

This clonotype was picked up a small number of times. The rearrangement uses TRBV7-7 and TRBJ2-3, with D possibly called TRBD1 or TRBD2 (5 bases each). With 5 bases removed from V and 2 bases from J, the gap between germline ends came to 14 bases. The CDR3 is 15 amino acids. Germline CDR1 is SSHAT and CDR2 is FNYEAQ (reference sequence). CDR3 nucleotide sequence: TGTGCCAGCAGCGGGGGTACGGGGACCACAGATACGCAGTATTTT. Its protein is CASSGGTGTTDTQYF.

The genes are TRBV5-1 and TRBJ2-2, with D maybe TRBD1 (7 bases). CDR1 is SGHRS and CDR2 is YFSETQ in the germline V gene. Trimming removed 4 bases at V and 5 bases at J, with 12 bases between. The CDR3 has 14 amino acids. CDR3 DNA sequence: TGCGCCAGCAGCAAGACAGGGAGGACCGGGGAGCTGTTTTTT. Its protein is CASSKTGRTGELFF.

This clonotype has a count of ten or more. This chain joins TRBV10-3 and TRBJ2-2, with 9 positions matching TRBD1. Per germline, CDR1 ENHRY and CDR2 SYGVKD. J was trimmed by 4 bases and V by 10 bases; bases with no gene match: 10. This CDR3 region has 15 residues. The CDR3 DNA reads TGTGCCACCCAACAGGGGGCCCATTCCACCGGGGAGCTGTTTTTT. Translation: CATQQGAHSTGELFF.

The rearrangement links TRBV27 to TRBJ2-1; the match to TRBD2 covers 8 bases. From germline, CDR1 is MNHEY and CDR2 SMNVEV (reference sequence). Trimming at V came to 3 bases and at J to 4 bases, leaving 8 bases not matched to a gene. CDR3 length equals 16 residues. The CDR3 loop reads CASSFPAGGSYNEQFF. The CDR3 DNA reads TGTGCCAGCAGTTTTCCGGCGGGAGGATCTTACAATGAGCAGTTCTTC.

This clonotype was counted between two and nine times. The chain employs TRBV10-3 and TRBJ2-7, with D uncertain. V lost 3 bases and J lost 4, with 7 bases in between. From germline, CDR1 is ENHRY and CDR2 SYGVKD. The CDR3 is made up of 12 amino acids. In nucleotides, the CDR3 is TGTGCCATCAGTGATCTGGCTTACGAGCAGTACTTC. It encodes CAISDLAYEQYF.

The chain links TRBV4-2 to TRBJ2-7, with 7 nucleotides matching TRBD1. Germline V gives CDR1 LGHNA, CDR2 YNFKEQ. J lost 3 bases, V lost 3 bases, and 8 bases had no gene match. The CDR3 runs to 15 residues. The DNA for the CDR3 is TGTGCCAGCAGCCATCCTGACAGGGCCTACTACGAGCAGTACTTC. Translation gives CASSHPDRAYYEQYF.

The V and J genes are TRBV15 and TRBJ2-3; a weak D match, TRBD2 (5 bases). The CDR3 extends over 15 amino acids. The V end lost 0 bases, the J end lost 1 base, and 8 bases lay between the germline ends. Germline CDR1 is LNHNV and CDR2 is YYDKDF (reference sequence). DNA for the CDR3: TGTGCCACCAGCAGAGATTTGAGGGGCACAGATACGCAGTATTTT. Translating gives CATSRDLRGTDTQYF.

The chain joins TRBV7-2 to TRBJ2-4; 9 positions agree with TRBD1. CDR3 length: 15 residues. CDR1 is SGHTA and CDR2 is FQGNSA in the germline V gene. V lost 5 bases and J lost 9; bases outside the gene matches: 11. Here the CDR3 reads CASSAGTGKSSIQYF. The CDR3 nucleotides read TGTGCCAGCAGCGCCGGGACAGGGAAGAGCAGCATTCAGTACTTC.

CDR3 in amino acids: CAWSKTGELFF. Here the CDR3 DNA reads TGTGCCTGGAGCAAGACCGGGGAGCTGTTTTTT. The chain recombines TRBV30 with TRBJ2-2; no clear D. Germline CDR1 GTSNPN, CDR2 SVGIG (reference sequence). The CDR3 runs 11 residues. Trimming left V 3 bases short and J 5 bases short, with 4 bases between.

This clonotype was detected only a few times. DNA for the CDR3: TGTGCCATCAGTTCTAGCGGGAGTGTTGATGAGCAGTTCTTC. This encodes CAISSSGSVDEQFF. The chain couples TRBV10-3 to TRBJ2-1; 10 bases line up with TRBD2. CDR3 size: 14 residues. Losses at the gene ends were 5 bases for V and 8 bases for J; bases not matched to a gene: 6. Germline CDR1 is ENHRY and CDR2 is SYGVKD.

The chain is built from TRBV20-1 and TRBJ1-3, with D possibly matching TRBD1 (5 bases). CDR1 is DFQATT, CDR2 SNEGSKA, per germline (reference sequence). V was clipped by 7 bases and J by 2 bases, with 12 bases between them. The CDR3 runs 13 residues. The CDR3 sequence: CSVRGRAGNTIYF. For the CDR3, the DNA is TGCAGTGTTAGGGGCAGGGCTGGAAACACCATATATTTT.

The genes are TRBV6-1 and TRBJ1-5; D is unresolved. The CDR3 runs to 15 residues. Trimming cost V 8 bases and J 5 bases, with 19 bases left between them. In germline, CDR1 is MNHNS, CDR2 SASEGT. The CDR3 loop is CASLPWIGVDQPQHF. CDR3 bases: TGTGCCAGCTTGCCCTGGATTGGAGTCGATCAGCCCCAGCATTTT.

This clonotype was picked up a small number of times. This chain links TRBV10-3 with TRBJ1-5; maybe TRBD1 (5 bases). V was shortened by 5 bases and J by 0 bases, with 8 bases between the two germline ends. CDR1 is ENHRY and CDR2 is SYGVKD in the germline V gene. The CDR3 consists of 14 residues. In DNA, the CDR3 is TGTGCCATCAGTCGGGACGGTAGCAATCAGCCCCAGCATTTT. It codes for CAISRDGSNQPQHF.

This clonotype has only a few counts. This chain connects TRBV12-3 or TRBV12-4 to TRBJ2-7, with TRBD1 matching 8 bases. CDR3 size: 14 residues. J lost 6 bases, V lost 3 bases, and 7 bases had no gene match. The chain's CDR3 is CASSFLGQGGEQYF. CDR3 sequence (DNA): TGTGCCAGCAGTTTTCTCGGACAGGGCGGCGAGCAGTACTTC.

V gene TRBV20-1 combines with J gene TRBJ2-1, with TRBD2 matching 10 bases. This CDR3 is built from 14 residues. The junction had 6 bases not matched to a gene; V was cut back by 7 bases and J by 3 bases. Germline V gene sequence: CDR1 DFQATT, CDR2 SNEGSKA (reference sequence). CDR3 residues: CSEKREGRYNEQFF. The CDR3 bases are TGCAGTGAGAAGCGGGAGGGCCGCTACAATGAGCAGTTCTTC.